This TCR beta chain was sequenced during a study of blood T cell repertoires in COVID-19. Study context: COVID-19 samples collected from the United States, Italy and Spain covered acute and convalescent phases. From T cells, B-cell-depleted T cells, or PBMCs came the material, which was cDNA or gDNA.

Germline V lookup: CDR1 KGHSH, CDR2 LQKENI. CDR3 length: 17 amino acids. V shed 2 bases, J shed 5 bases, and the junction held 12 bases outside the gene matches. Authors' analysis steps: Reference gene primer amplification gave estimated nucleated cell counts. Libraries were prepared by immunoSEQ multiplex PCR; TCRdb keeps only in-frame clonotypes and omits some of them. V and J calls and clone size are given by that table; D and trimming were obtained from the DNA. The data show about 130,000 clones, with roughly 80% seen just once and around 3.1% held by the top ten. The V call is TRBV18, the J call TRBJ1-1, with TRBD1 identical over 9 bases. Sequenced input: peripheral blood. The receptor was isolated from a woman of 80 years or more with acute or convalescent COVID-19. CDR3 sequence: CASSPRPPGQGGTEAFF. CDR3 DNA: TGTGCCAGCTCACCAAGGCCACCGGGACAGGGAGGGACTGAAGCTTTCTTT.